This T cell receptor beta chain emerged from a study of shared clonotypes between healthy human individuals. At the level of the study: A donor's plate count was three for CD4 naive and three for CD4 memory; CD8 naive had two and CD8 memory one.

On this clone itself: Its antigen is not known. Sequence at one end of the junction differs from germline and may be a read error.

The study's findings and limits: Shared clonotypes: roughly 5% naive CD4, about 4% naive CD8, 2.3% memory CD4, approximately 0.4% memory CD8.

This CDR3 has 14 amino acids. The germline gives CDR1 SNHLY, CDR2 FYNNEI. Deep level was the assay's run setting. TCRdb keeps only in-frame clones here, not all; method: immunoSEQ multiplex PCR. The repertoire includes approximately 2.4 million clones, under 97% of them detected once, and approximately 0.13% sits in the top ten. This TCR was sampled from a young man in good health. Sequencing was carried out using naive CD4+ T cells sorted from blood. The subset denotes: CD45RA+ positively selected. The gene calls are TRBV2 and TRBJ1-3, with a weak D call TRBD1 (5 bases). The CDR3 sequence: CASRPTVSGSTIYF. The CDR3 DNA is TGTGCCAGCAGACCGACAGTCTCTGGAAGCACCATATATTTT.